These 30 T cell receptor beta chains originate from one sample sequenced in a study of T cells in Graves' hyperthyroidism and ophthalmopathy. There were TCR beta CDR3 regions amplified from RNA transcripts. The TCR CDR3 was amplified in a first-round RT-PCR using the HTBI primer set. TCRdb ran MiXCR on the multiplex PCR reads and lists one entry per CDR3 protein. The sample yields 400,000 or so distinct CDR3 sequences, roughly 15% seen once. The source material was blood. Receptor source: a woman aged 25 to 39 with Graves' ophthalmopathy.

As concerns this clonotype: A much larger clone is a single base away; this may be a read error. The chain has TRBV28 and TRBJ2-1, with 9 bases matching TRBD2. The CDR3 covers 15 residues. Trimming cost V 10 bases and J 7 bases; bases outside gene matches: 14. Germline V gene data show CDR1 as MDHEN and CDR2 as SYDVKM. The CDR3 is CANIPPGLAENEQFF. CDR3 nucleotides: TGTGCCAACATTCCTCCGGGACTAGCAGAGAATGAGCAGTTCTTC.

This clonotype was picked up many times. The V call is TRBV7-6, the J call TRBJ2-3; 8 bases map to TRBD2. Germline V gene sequence: CDR1 SGHVS, CDR2 FNYEAQ. The CDR3 runs 12 residues. V shed 5 bases and J 8 bases; nucleotides not matched to a gene: 3. The CDR3 nucleotides are TGTGCCAGCAGCCCGGGGGGGGGTACGCAGTATTTT. Translation: CASSPGGGTQYF.

This clonotype was counted ten times or more. This chain connects TRBV24-1 to TRBJ2-2, with D uncertain. The CDR3 is 15 amino acids. Between the trimmed V and J ends, which lost 6 bases and 0 bases, there was a span of 10 bases. Germline V gives CDR1 KGHDR, CDR2 SFDVKD. The CDR3 is CATSPRRTNTGELFF. The CDR3 coding sequence is TGTGCCACCAGTCCCAGGAGAACGAACACCGGGGAGCTGTTTTTT.

As regards this clonotype: A much larger clone differs from this one at a single base, so this may be a read error. The CDR3 reads CASGYGQGGKENTEAFF. The CDR3 DNA reads TGCGCCAGCGGCTACGGACAGGGGGGGAAAGAAAACACTGAAGCTTTCTTT. J is TRBJ1-1 and V is TRBV5-1, with 10 bases fitting TRBD1. The CDR3 totals 17 residues. CDR1 and CDR2 (germline): SGHRS, YFSETQ. V gave up 7 bases and J gave up 2 bases; unmatched junction bases: 14.

This clonotype was seen only a few times. The J gene is TRBJ2-3, the V gene TRBV9, with 12 bases that match TRBD2. V shed 4 bases and J 5 bases; nucleotides not matched to a gene: 8. Germline assignment: CDR1 SGDLS and CDR2 YYNGEE. The CDR3 totals 16 residues. The CDR3 loop is CASSPSGGAFGDTQYF. The CDR3 nucleotides read TGTGCCAGCAGCCCTAGCGGGGGGGCCTTTGGAGATACGCAGTATTTT.

This clonotype was picked up many times. This chain links TRBV20-1 with TRBJ1-2; a possible D gene is TRBD1 (6 bases). Germline CDR1 DFQATT, CDR2 SNEGSKA (reference sequence). The CDR3 loop spans 13 amino acids. V was pared by 5 bases and J by 3 bases, with 13 bases between. The CDR3 reads CSAAGGGDYGYTF. CDR3 in DNA: TGCAGTGCTGCGGGAGGGGGGGACTATGGCTACACCTTC.

This clonotype was seen many times. The V gene is TRBV20-1, the J gene TRBJ1-4; 11 bases match TRBD1. The germline gives CDR1 DFQATT, CDR2 SNEGSKA (reference sequence). Unmatched junction bases numbered 4, after V lost 4 bases and J lost 3 bases. This CDR3 has 15 amino acids. CDR3 sequence: CSAIPGQGANEKLFF. As DNA, the CDR3 is TGCAGTGCTATACCGGGACAGGGGGCTAATGAAAAACTGTTTTTT.

This clonotype was observed many times. V usage is TRBV20-1 and J usage is TRBJ1-2; D unclear. V gave up 6 bases and J gave up 0 bases, with 17 bases separating them. CDR1 is DFQATT and CDR2 is SNEGSKA in the germline V gene (reference sequence). CDR3 length equals 15 residues. The chain's CDR3 is CSAVGGPMANYGYTF. CDR3 nucleotide sequence: TGCAGTGCCGTGGGAGGTCCAATGGCTAACTATGGCTACACCTTC.

This clonotype was recorded a few times. V is TRBV30 and J is TRBJ2-2; 10 bases line up with TRBD1. V dropped 5 bases and J dropped 7; count of bases not matched to a gene: 4. The CDR3 extends over 13 amino acids. The germline V gene has CDR1 GTSNPN and CDR2 SVGIG (reference sequence). The CDR3 sequence: CAWGQGEGGELFF. CDR3 bases: TGTGCCTGGGGACAGGGGGAAGGCGGGGAGCTGTTTTTT.

This clonotype appeared many times. The rearrangement uses TRBV6-1 and TRBJ2-1; 7 nucleotides match TRBD2. CDR1 is MNHNS and CDR2 is SASEGT in the germline V gene. The CDR3 length is 14 residues. V gave up 5 bases and J gave up 10 bases; unmatched junction bases: 11. The CDR3: CASSRSGGGGEQFF. CDR3 nucleotide sequence: TGTGCCAGCAGTCGCAGCGGCGGGGGAGGGGAGCAGTTCTTC.

This clonotype was detected many times. V usage is TRBV11-1 and J usage is TRBJ2-5; D is unresolved. Per the germline V gene, CDR1 is SGHAT and CDR2 is FQDESV (reference sequence). This CDR3 has 15 amino acids. V dropped 7 bases and J dropped 4 bases, with 19 bases sitting between them. CDR3: CASTLLSSFGETQYF. CDR3 in DNA: TGTGCCAGCACCCTTCTCTCCAGCTTTGGAGAGACCCAGTACTTC. Variable domain in full (rest from reference TRBV11-1 and TRBJ2-5): EAEVAQSPRYKITEKSQAVAFWCDPISGHATLYWYRQILGQGPELLVQFQDESVVDDSQLPKDRFSAERLKGVDSTLKIQPAELGDSAMYLCASTLLSSFGETQYFGPGTRLLVL.

This clonotype came up many times. The chain has TRBV28 and TRBJ1-2; D not resolved. The CDR3 has 14 residues. The germline gives CDR1 MDHEN, CDR2 SYDVKM. The germline V and J ends were trimmed by 7 bases and 4 bases, with 16 bases remaining between them. CDR3 amino acids: CASTRQHPFYGYTF. The CDR3 region has the DNA TGTGCCAGCACCCGTCAACACCCGTTCTATGGCTACACCTTC.

Many counts were recorded for this clonotype. The chain carries TRBV27 and TRBJ2-1, with 8 bases fitting TRBD2. CDR1 MNHEY and CDR2 SMNVEV come from the germline V gene (reference sequence). This CDR3 comprises 12 residues. The V and J ends lost 10 bases and 7 bases, in that order; junction bases with no gene match: 6. CDR3 DNA: TGTGCCACCGGGGGGGGCCGGAATGAGCAGTTCTTC. It is translated as CATGGGRNEQFF.

This clonotype was seen a few times. This sequence joins TRBV7-8 and TRBJ2-1; 7 nucleotides agree with TRBD2. The V segment lost 7 bases and the J segment 2 bases; nucleotides outside the gene matches: 8. Germline-derived CDR1 and CDR2 are SGHVS and FQNEAQ. The CDR3 contains 15 residues. The CDR3 DNA reads TGTGCCAGCACCCAGCTAGCGGACACCTACAATGAGCAGTTCTTC. This translates into CASTQLADTYNEQFF.

This clonotype was seen ten or more times. This chain joins TRBV3-1 and TRBJ2-7; 8 bases are a match to TRBD1. In germline, CDR1 is LGHDT, CDR2 YNNKEL (reference sequence). This CDR3 has 17 amino acids. With 4 bases clipped from V and 2 bases from J, the junction kept 13 bases outside the gene matches. In nucleotides, the CDR3 is TGTGCCAGCAGCCCCGGACAGGGTCGGGCTAGTACCTACGAGCAGTACTTC. Protein sequence: CASSPGQGRASTYEQYF.

In its sample, this clonotype was seen many times. This rearrangement joins TRBV2 to TRBJ1-1; D call uncertain. With 8 bases removed from V and 1 base from J, the gap between germline ends came to 14 bases. Germline CDR1 and CDR2: SNHLY and FYNNEI. The CDR3 is 14 amino acids. Here the CDR3 DNA reads TGTGCCAGCCAGGTGGGGTGGAGGAACACTGAAGCTTTCTTT. Translating it yields CASQVGWRNTEAFF.

At least ten counts were recorded for this clonotype. The J gene is TRBJ1-2, the V gene TRBV2, with D possibly being TRBD1 (6 bases). Germline CDR1 is SNHLY and CDR2 is FYNNEI. With 5 bases removed from V and 2 bases from J, the gap between germline ends came to 12 bases. The CDR3 totals 14 residues. The CDR3 DNA is TGTGCCAGCAGTAACGGGGGGCAGAACTATGGCTACACCTTC. Translating it yields CASSNGGQNYGYTF.

This clonotype has at least ten counts. The V and J genes are TRBV6-1 and TRBJ1-2; D remains unclear. Germline CDR1 is MNHNS and CDR2 is SASEGT. This CDR3 is built from 12 residues. V was cut by 8 bases and J by 8 bases, with 15 bases left in between. CDR3 nucleotide sequence: TGTGCCAGCGCGTCGGACGTCGGGGGCTACACCTTC. The encoded protein is CASASDVGGYTF.

This clonotype showed up many times. This chain joins TRBV20-1 and TRBJ1-2, with D perhaps TRBD1 (5 bases). Germline V CDR1 and CDR2: DFQATT, SNEGSKA (reference sequence). The CDR3 is made up of 14 amino acids. With 0 bases removed from V and 4 bases from J, the gap between germline ends came to 12 bases. The CDR3 nucleotides are TGCAGTGCTAGAGAAGACAGTCTGGGCTATGGCTACACCTTC. Translation: CSAREDSLGYGYTF.

This clonotype was recorded at least ten times. The gene calls are TRBV11-2 and TRBJ1-1; D is uncertain. Germline CDR1 and CDR2: SGHAT and FQNNGV. With 1 base removed from V and 7 bases from J, the gap between germline ends came to 16 bases. This CDR3 contains 15 residues. CDR3 protein: CASSLGPSRDSEAFF. CDR3 sequence (DNA): TGTGCCAGCAGCTTAGGCCCCTCCCGGGATAGTGAAGCTTTCTTT.

The chain employs TRBV25-1 and TRBJ2-4; 10 bases fit TRBD2. There are 16 residues in the CDR3. Germline CDR1 MGHDK, CDR2 SYGVNS. V lost 1 base and J lost 4; bases outside the gene matches: 4. The CDR3, as DNA: TGTGCCAGCAGTGAATTTAATAGCGGGGGGAAAAACATTCAGTACTTC. Protein: CASSEFNSGGKNIQYF.

This clonotype was detected only a few times. CDR3 nucleotide sequence: TGTGCCACCGTCGACGTAGATTGGGACAGCAAAGCTTTCTTT. Protein: CATVDVDWDSKAFF. The J gene is TRBJ1-1, the V gene TRBV19, with TRBD1 matching 7 bases. V dropped 10 bases and J dropped 9; count of bases not matched to a gene: 17. The CDR3 is 14 amino acids. From germline, CDR1 is LNHDA and CDR2 SQIVND (reference sequence).

This chain joins TRBV20-1 and TRBJ2-3; 13 bases map to TRBD2. CDR3 size: 13 residues. Germline V CDR1 and CDR2: DFQATT, SNEGSKA (reference sequence). Trimming cost V 4 bases and J 14 bases; bases outside gene matches: 9. The CDR3 sequence: CSATIPGLAGTYF. The CDR3 bases are TGCAGTGCTACCATCCCGGGACTAGCGGGGACGTATTTT.

This clonotype showed up many times. The chain carries TRBV20-1 and TRBJ2-3; 8 nucleotides match TRBD2. Trimming at V came to 5 bases and at J to 6 bases, leaving 28 bases not matched to a gene. Germline V lookup: CDR1 DFQATT, CDR2 SNEGSKA (reference sequence). The CDR3 loop spans 20 amino acids. The CDR3 region is CSAPRGNLQRGGHLMDTQYF. CDR3 nucleotides: TGCAGTGCTCCCCGGGGAAATCTCCAACGGGGGGGACACCTTATGGATACGCAGTATTTT.

This clonotype has at least ten counts. The chain carries TRBV15 and TRBJ2-7; possibly TRBD2 for D (7 bases). The CDR3 contains 14 residues. The V end lost 5 bases, the J end lost 0 bases, and 11 bases lay between the germline ends. From germline, CDR1 is LNHNV and CDR2 YYDKDF (reference sequence). This CDR3 is CATSGGDISYEQYF. CDR3 in DNA: TGTGCCACCAGCGGGGGGGACATCTCCTACGAGCAGTACTTC. Supplemented by reference TRBV15 and TRBJ2-7, the full variable domain reads DAMVIQNPRYQVTQFGKPVTLSCSQTLNHNVMYWYQQKSSQAPKLLFHYYDKDFNNEADTPDNFQSRRPNTSFCFLDIRSPGLGDTAMYLCATSGGDISYEQYFGPGTRLTVT.

This clonotype was seen at least ten times. The V and J genes are TRBV18 and TRBJ2-1; possible D gene TRBD2, 6 bases. CDR1 is KGHSH and CDR2 is LQKENI in the germline V gene. Trimming stripped 2 bases from V and 8 bases from J, with 16 bases between. The CDR3 spans 15 residues. CDR3 loop: CASSPITGGSDEQFF. The CDR3, as DNA: TGTGCCAGCTCACCAATAACCGGGGGTTCAGATGAGCAGTTCTTC.

Many counts were recorded for this clonotype. V is TRBV3-1 and J is TRBJ1-2; TRBD1 aligns across 9 bases. This CDR3 has 15 amino acids. V lost 1 base and J lost 7; bases outside the gene matches: 7. Looked up from germline, CDR1 is LGHDT and CDR2 is YNNKEL (reference sequence). The CDR3 here is CASSQGRGQGTGYTF. CDR3 bases: TGTGCCAGCAGCCAAGGACGGGGACAGGGCACTGGCTACACCTTC.

This clonotype was detected ten times or more. The chain employs TRBV27 and TRBJ2-1, with a tentative D call TRBD2 (6 bases). The CDR3 has 13 amino acids. The germline CDR1 and CDR2 sequences are MNHEY and SMNVEV (reference sequence). V lost 6 bases and J lost 7, with 13 bases in between. The CDR3 reads CASSLRGENEQFF. The DNA for the CDR3 is TGTGCCAGCAGCTTGCGGGGTGAGAATGAGCAGTTCTTC.

This clonotype was counted at least ten times. This chain connects TRBV6-2 or TRBV6-3 to TRBJ1-5; perhaps TRBD1 as D (5 bases). Germline assignment: CDR1 MNHEY and CDR2 SVGEGT. The CDR3 is 17 amino acids. The ends were cut back, 5 bases at V and 0 bases at J, with 17 bases in the middle. CDR3 region: CASSRSTAQYSNQPQHF. In DNA form, the CDR3 reads TGTGCCAGCAGTCGATCGACAGCCCAATATAGCAATCAGCCCCAGCATTTT.

This clonotype has ten or more counts. The chain recombines TRBV20-1 with TRBJ1-6; D gene uncertain. Trimming stripped 1 base from V and 10 bases from J, with 17 bases between. This CDR3 has 15 residues. CDR1 and CDR2 from the germline V gene are DFQATT and SNEGSKA (reference sequence). Here the CDR3 DNA reads TGCAGTGCTAGAGTGGTAGGAACGGCCAGGTCACCCCTCCACTTT. Its protein product is CSARVVGTARSPLHF.